The text below deals with one T cell receptor (beta chain). Its antigen is still unknown. Base qualities are not at hand, and no much larger clone is one base apart. The library was made by multiplex PCR. TRB libraries were generated by one-step amplicon PCR from around 99 ng genomic DNA using EuroClonality-NGS primers. Sequencing of the TRB amplicons was done on Illumina MiSeq instruments using 2 x 250 bp version 2 chemistry. In the paper's pipeline: IMGT/HighV-QUEST was the tool used for both primary TRB sequence analysis and V(D)J annotation. VDJtools was used to assess repertoire diversity and composition after nonfunctional clones were removed and samples were downsampled for comparisons between samples. Through fastp at Q25 and MiXCR, TCRdb rebuilt clones from the public reads, retaining in-frame beta chains. Records with the same CDR3 protein are collapsed into one entry carrying the most frequent genes and DNA. The V and J calls come from TCRdb's annotation, not from the publication. The sample records about 2,600 distinct CDR3 sequences, 20% to 30% of which are singletons. 9% to 9.5% of the sample rests with the top ten.

The sample belongs to a study of somatic reversion in DOCK8 deficiency (dated by TCRdb to the early 2020s). Background on the whole study: In the study, T cell receptor beta repertoires were compared across three groups: DOCK8-deficient patients, DOCK8-revertant patients and healthy volunteers. The ways in which somatic reversion of pathogenic DOCK8 variants alters lymphocyte differentiation and function in DOCK8 deficiency were investigated. The DOCK8-deficient patients included in the study had been described in earlier reports. Broad study findings and their caveats: Whether whole blood or PBMCs served as the source material for each individual sample was not specified in the methods.

Cut back by 6 bases and 0 bases, the V and J ends lie 12 bases apart. As encoded in the germline V gene (reference sequence), CDR1 is DFQATT while CDR2 is SNEGSKA. Including the terminal cysteine and phenylalanine, the CDR3 comprises 14 residues. Only CDR3 DNA remains: 42 bases, in frame from the first base. Healthy control blood was obtained from volunteer donors provided by blood services in Australia and France. Genomic DNA for TCR repertoire analysis was isolated either from whole blood samples or from PBMCs. The sequence came from a human donor in good health. Sequencing input: peripheral blood. This sequence uses TRBV20-1 and TRBJ1-3, with no reliable assignment of the D segment. The sequenced DNA is TGCAGTGCATACGGACCCGGCTCTGGAAACACCATATATTTT. Its amino acids are CSAYGPGSGNTIYF.